This is a list of T cell receptor beta chains from one sample in a study of blood T cells in healthy people across ages. TCRdb called the 5' RACE reads again in MiXCR, with one record for every CDR3 protein. The data show hundreds of thousands of distinct CDR3 sequences, roughly three fifths seen once. Sequenced: blood. The receptors derive from a man aged 40-50 years in good health. Both conserved end residues are part of each CDR3. The order of the fields is J gene, V gene, CDR3 protein.

.,TRBV20-1,CSAPRTSDYNEQYF
TRBJ2-7,TRBV27,CASSRPGGYEQYF
TRBJ1-5,TRBV20-1,CSARGGDQPQHF
TRBJ2-7,TRBV28,CASSVQGNSYEQYF
TRBJ2-5,TRBV11-2,CASSTTSTSVEQYF
TRBJ2-3,TRBV20-1,CSARVLAGLTDTQYF
TRBJ2-7,TRBV7-9,CASSPGDRERKEQYF
TRBJ1-2,TRBV29-1,CSVEDGGRVTGYTF
TRBJ2-7,TRBV18,CASSDTGSLAYEQYF
TRBJ2-3,TRBV11-1,CASSYGQHTDTQYF
TRBJ1-1,TRBV4-3,CASSQRVLHTEAFF
TRBJ2-4,TRBV7-2,CASSLVGASTAKNIQYF
TRBJ2-6,TRBV4-3,CASSQDRRGGANVLTF
TRBJ2-7,TRBV5-5,CASGRGGSYEQYF
TRBJ2-1,TRBV3-1,CASSPGASGRVNEQFF
TRBJ2-5,TRBV20-1,CSARKTGETQYF
TRBJ2-6,TRBV18,CASSPLGFGRNSGANVLTF
TRBJ1-2,TRBV4-2,CASSQEKAGGYYGYTF
TRBJ2-5,TRBV6-2/TRBV6-3,CASSYGIAGVEETQYF
TRBJ1-5,TRBV7-8,CASSLAPPRDFSNQPQHF
TRBJ1-4,TRBV24-1,CATSPTGQDEKLFF
TRBJ2-1,TRBV20-1,CSAADRTSGRGGWYEQFF
TRBJ2-5,TRBV20-1,CSADKRSGLPQETQYF
.,TRBV7-2,CASSPIGQIYEQYF
TRBJ1-2,TRBV2,CASSEIVTNYGYTF
TRBJ2-7,TRBV28,CASKGQDFYEQYF
TRBJ2-5,TRBV6-2/TRBV6-3,CASSYGLLAGDQETQYF
TRBJ2-1,TRBV6-1,CASGLLSSVSSYNEQFF
TRBJ2-3,TRBV29-1,CSVDGRGTDTQYF
TRBJ1-1,TRBV27,CASPAGSAEAFF
TRBJ1-2,TRBV29-1,CSVGQPEIYGYTF
TRBJ2-6,TRBV7-2,CASRPGLSGANVLTF
TRBJ2-3,TRBV15,CATSRPRGLNTDTQYF
TRBJ2-5,TRBV5-1,CASILEAGKETQYF
TRBJ1-2,TRBV20-1,CSVSQGGETYGYTF
TRBJ1-1,TRBV3-1,CASSQRGQSNTEAFF
TRBJ2-1,TRBV7-9,CASSPGRALNEQFF
TRBJ1-1,TRBV20-1,CSAREPGNTEAFF
TRBJ2-5,TRBV4-3,CASSQGPGGSQETQYF
TRBJ2-3,TRBV6-2/TRBV6-3,CASNNRELYPDTQYF
.,TRBV9,CASSVEEGQSHEQYF
TRBJ2-7,TRBV5-6,CASSFSIQGYEQYF
TRBJ2-7,TRBV7-9,CASRTSGLNEQYF
TRBJ1-2,TRBV27,CASREVTGRGYTF
TRBJ2-1,TRBV29-1,CSVGRLAGAKGNNEQFF
TRBJ2-7,TRBV6-2/TRBV6-3,CASSPGRGLEQYF
TRBJ1-1,TRBV4-2,CASSQDYGGTEAFF
.,TRBV4-1,CASSQVEAYEQYF
TRBJ2-7,TRBV9,CASSVSPRTSPQQYF
TRBJ2-3,TRBV7-2,CASSLAQASTDTQYF